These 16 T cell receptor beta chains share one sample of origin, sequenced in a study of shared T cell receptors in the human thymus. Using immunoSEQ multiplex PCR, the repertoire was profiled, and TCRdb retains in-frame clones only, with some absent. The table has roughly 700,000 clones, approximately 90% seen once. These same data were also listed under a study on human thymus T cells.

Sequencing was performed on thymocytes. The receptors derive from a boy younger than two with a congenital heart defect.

The CDR3 region has the DNA TGTGCCAGCAGCAATGGGGACTTCCAAGAGACCCAGTACTTC. Amino acid sequence: CASSNGDFQETQYF. The chain combines TRBV6-6 with TRBJ2-5; D is possibly TRBD2 (6 bases). The germline V and J ends were trimmed by 6 bases and 1 base, with 12 bases remaining between them. The germline V gene has CDR1 MNHNY and CDR2 SVGAGI (reference sequence). The CDR3 runs to 14 residues.

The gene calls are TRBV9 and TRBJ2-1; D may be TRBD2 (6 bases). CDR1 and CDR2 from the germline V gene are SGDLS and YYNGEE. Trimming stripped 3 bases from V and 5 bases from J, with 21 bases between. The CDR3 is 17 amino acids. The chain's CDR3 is CASSGDAGSFFDNEQFF. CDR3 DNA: TGTGCCAGCAGCGGTGACGCGGGATCCTTTTTTGACAATGAGCAGTTCTTC.

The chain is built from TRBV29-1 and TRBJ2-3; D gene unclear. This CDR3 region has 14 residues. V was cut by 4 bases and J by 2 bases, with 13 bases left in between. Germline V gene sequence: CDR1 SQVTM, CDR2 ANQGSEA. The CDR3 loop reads CSVGQEMITDTQYF. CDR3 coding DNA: TGCAGCGTTGGGCAGGAAATGATCACAGATACGCAGTATTTT.

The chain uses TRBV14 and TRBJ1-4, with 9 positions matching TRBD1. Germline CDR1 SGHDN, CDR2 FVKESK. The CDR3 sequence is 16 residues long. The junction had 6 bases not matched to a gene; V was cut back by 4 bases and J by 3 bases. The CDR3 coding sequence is TGTGCCAGCAGCCGGTACCGGGACAGGGCTAATGAAAAACTGTTTTTT. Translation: CASSRYRDRANEKLFF.

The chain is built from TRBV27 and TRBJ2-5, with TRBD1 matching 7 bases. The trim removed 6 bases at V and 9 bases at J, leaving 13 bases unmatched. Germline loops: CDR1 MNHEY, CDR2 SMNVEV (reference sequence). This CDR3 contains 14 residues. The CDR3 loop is CASRQGQTSRAQYF. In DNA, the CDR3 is TGTGCCAGCAGACAGGGACAGACAAGCAGGGCCCAGTACTTC.

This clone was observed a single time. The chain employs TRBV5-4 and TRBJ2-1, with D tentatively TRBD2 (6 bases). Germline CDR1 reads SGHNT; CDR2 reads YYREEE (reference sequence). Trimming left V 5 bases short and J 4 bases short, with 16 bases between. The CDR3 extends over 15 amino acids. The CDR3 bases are TGTGCCAGCAGAACACCGGCGGGAAAATACAATGAGCAGTTCTTC. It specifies CASRTPAGKYNEQFF.

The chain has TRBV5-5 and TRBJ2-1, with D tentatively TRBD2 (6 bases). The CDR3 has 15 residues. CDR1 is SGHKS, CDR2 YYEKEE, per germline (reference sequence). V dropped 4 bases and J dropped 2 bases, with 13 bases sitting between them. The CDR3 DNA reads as TGTGCCAGCAGCGCGGAGGGGCCCCCCTACAATGAGCAGTTCTTC. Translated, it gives CASSAEGPPYNEQFF.

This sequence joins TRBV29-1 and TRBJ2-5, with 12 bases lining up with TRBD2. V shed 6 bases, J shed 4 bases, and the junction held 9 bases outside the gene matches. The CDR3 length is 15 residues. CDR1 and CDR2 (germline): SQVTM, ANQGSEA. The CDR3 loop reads CSVARLAGVGETQYF. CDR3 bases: TGCAGCGTGGCCCGACTAGCGGGAGTAGGAGAGACCCAGTACTTC.

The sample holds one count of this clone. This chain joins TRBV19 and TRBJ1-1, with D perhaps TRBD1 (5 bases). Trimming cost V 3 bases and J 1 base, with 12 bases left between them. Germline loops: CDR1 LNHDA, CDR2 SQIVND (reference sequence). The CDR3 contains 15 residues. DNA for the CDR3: TGTGCCAGTAGTATTTGGGGACTGAGGAACACTGAAGCTTTCTTT. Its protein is CASSIWGLRNTEAFF.

The DNA for the CDR3 is TGTGCCAGCAGCTTCCACAGCTCCTACGAGCAGTACTTC. Protein product: CASSFHSSYEQYF. The J gene is TRBJ2-7, the V gene TRBV11-2; D not resolved. The CDR3 is 13 amino acids. From germline, CDR1 is SGHAT and CDR2 FQNNGV. V lost 3 bases, J lost 0 bases, and 6 bases lay in between.

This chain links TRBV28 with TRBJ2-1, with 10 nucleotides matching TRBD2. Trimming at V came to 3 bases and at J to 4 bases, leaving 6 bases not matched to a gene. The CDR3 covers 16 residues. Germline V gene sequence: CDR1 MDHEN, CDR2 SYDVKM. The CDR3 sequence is CASSLGSGRAYNEQFF. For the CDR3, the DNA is TGTGCCAGCAGTTTGGGCAGCGGGAGGGCGTACAATGAGCAGTTCTTC.

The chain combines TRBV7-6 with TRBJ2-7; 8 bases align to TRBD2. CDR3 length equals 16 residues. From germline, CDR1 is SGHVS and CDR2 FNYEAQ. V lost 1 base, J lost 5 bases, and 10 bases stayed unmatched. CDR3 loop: CASSLVWVAGYHEQYF. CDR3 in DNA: TGTGCCAGCAGCTTAGTATGGGTAGCGGGATACCACGAGCAGTACTTC.

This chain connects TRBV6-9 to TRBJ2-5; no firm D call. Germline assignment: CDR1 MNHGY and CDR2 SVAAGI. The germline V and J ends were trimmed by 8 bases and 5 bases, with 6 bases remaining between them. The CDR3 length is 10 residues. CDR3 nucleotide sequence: TGTGCCAGCCCCCATGAGACCCAGTACTTC. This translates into CASPHETQYF.

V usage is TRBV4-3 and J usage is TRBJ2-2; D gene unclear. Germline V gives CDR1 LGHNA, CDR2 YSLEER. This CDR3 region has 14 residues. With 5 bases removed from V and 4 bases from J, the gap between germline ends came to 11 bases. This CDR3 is CASSWLDRTGELFF. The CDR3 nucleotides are TGCGCCAGCAGCTGGCTAGATCGCACCGGGGAGCTGTTTTTT.

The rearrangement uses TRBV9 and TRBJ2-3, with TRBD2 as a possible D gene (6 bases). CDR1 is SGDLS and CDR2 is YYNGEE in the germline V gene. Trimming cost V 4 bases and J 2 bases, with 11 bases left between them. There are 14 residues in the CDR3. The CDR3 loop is CASSNGGVTDTQYF. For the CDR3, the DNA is TGTGCCAGCAGCAACGGGGGAGTCACAGATACGCAGTATTTT. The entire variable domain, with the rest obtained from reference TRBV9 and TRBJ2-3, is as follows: DSGVTQTPKHLITATGQRVTLRCSPRSGDLSVYWYQQSLDQGLQFLIQYYNGEERAKGNILERFSAQQFPDLHSELNLSSLELGDSALYFCASSNGGVTDTQYFGPGTRLTVL.

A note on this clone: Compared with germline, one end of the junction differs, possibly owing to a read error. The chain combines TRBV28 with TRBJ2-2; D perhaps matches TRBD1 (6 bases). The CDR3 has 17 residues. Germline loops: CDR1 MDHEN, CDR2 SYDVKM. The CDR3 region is CASSLWAGALNTGELLF. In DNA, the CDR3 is TGTGCCAGCAGTTTATGGGCAGGGGCTTTGAACACCGGGGAGCTGCTTTTT.